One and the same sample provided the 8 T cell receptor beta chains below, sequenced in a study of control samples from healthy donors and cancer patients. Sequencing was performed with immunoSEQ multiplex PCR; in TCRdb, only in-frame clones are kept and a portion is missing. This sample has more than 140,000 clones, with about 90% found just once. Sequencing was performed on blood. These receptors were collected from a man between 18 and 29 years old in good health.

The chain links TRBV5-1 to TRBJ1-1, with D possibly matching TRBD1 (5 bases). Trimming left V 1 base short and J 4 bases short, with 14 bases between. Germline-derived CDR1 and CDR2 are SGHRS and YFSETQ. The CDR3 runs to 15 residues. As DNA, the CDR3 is TGCGCCAGCAGCTTGTGGGGGATCGGCGGCACTGAAGCTTTCTTT. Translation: CASSLWGIGGTEAFF.

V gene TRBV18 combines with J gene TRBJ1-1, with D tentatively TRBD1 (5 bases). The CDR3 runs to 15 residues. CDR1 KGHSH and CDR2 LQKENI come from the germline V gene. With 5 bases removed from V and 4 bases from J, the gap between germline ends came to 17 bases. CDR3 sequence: CASSTGGGYRTEAFF. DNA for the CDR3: TGTGCCAGCTCAACCGGTGGGGGATATCGCACTGAAGCTTTCTTT. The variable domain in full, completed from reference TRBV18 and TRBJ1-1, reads NAGVMQNPRHLVRRRGQEARLRCSPMKGHSHVYWYRQLPEEGLKFMVYLQKENIIDESGMPKERFSAEFPKEGPSILRIQQVVRGDSAAYFCASSTGGGYRTEAFFGQGTRLTVV.

The CDR3 reads CASSPGVGGLNEQFF. The CDR3 DNA is TGCGCCAGCAGCCCCGGGGTAGGGGGTCTCAATGAGCAGTTCTTC. The chain combines TRBV4-3 with TRBJ2-1; maybe TRBD1 (6 bases). V was pared by 4 bases and J by 6 bases, with 16 bases between. Germline-derived CDR1 and CDR2 are LGHNA and YSLEER. The CDR3 covers 15 residues.

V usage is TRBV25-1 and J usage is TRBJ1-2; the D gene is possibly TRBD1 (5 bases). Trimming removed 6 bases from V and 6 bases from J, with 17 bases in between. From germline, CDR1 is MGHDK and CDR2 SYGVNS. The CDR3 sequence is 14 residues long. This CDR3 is CASRSPGGVNGYTF. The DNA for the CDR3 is TGTGCCAGCAGGAGCCCCGGGGGGGTCAATGGCTACACCTTC.

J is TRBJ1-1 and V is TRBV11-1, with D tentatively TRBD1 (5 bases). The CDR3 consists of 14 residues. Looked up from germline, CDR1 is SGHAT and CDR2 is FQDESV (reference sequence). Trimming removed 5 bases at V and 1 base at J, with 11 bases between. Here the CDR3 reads CASSPLGGNTEAFF. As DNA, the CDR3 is TGTGCCAGCAGCCCCCTGGGGGGGAACACTGAAGCTTTCTTT. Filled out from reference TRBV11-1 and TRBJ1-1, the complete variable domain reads EAEVAQSPRYKITEKSQAVAFWCDPISGHATLYWYRQILGQGPELLVQFQDESVVDDSQLPKDRFSAERLKGVDSTLKIQPAELGDSAMYLCASSPLGGNTEAFFGQGTRLTVV.

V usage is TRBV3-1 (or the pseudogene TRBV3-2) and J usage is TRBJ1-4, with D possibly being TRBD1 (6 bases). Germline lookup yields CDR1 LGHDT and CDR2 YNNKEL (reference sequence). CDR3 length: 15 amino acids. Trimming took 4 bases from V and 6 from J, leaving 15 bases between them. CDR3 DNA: TGTGCCAGCAGCCCCGCCGGGGCAGGGGATGAAAAACTGTTTTTT. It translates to CASSPAGAGDEKLFF.

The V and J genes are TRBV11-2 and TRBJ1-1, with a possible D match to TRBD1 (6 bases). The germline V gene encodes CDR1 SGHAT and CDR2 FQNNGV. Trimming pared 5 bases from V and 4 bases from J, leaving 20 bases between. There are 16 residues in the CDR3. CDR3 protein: CASSNRRGGASTEAFF. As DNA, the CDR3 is TGTGCCAGCAGCAACCGGCGGGGGGGGGCGAGCACTGAAGCTTTCTTT. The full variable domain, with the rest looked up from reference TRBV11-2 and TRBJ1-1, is EAGVAQSPRYKIIEKRQSVAFWCNPISGHATLYWYQQILGQGPKLLIQFQNNGVVDDSQLPKDRFSAERLKGVDSTLKIQPAKLEDSAVYLCASSNRRGGASTEAFFGQGTRLTVV.

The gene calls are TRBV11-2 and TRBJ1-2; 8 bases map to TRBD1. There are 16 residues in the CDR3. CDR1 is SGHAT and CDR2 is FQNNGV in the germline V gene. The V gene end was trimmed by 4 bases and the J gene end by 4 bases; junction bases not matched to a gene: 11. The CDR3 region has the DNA TGTGCCAGCAGCTCAGATTCCAGGGGGCAAGGCTATGGCTACACCTTC. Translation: CASSSDSRGQGYGYTF.